This record looks at one T cell receptor (beta chain) sequence and its context. Its antigen is currently not known. The input lacks base qualities; no much larger clone sits a single base away. From each donor, a single peripheral blood sample of 90 to 150 mL on average was drawn into heparinised tubes. A BD FACSAria II and a panel including CD45RO, CCR7, CD25, CD127, CD95 and CD27 were used to sort naive, central memory, regulatory and stem cell-like memory CD4+ T cells. Every sorted population had a purity above 95%. PBMCs were separated immediately by Lymphoprep density gradient centrifugation and were stained directly, without being cultured. To minimize batch effects, samples were stained and sorted in pairs, one healthy donor with one patient per experiment. This entry belongs to a study of beta chain features in type 1 diabetes listed by TCRdb under 2018. Regarding the research as a whole: Mean age, gender distribution, total cell number and subset yield did not differ between patients and healthy donors. Regulatory and stem cell-like memory subsets were obtained from only 8 patients and roughly 8 healthy donors, while naive and central memory subsets were obtained from all 28 donors. The study compared the TCRB repertoires of sorted circulating CD4+ T cell subsets in recently diagnosed type 1 diabetes patients with those in matched healthy donors. A total of about 110,000,000 sorted cells were examined across all samples, and a strong correlation was observed between cell number per subset and RNA yield.

From cysteine to phenylalanine, the CDR3 is 14 amino acids long. Of the read, only the CDR3 DNA is kept; its 42 bases are in frame from base 1. V was cut back by 0 bases and J by 7 bases, leaving a gap of 7 bases between them. Via the germline V gene (reference sequence), CDR1 is MNHEY and CDR2 SMNVEV. The entire isolated RNA was reverse transcribed using the High Capacity cDNA Reverse Transcription Kit, and thus expressed TCRB transcripts were sequenced. Naive, central memory and regulatory T cell samples underwent deep immunoSEQ sequencing, averaging approximately 3.5 million total reads per sample. Sorted cells were lysed in RLT buffer and RNA was extracted with DNase-treated RNeasy Micro or Mini kits, depending on cell number. To prevent cross-contamination, every cell subset was processed on its own, while patient and healthy donor samples were processed together. The immunoSEQ multiplex PCR was used to amplify TCRB sequences from cDNA, generating 87-bp fragments that spanned the CDR3 region. Sequencing of the amplicons was done on the Illumina HiSeq platform. In the source study's methods: Synthetic template baselines were used to correct PCR bias computationally, reads within Hamming distance 2 were collapsed together, and singletons that could not be merged were discarded. Reads were aligned to IMGT to assign V, D and J genes, CDR3 length, and insertions or deletions at six rearrangement sites. Clonotype counts were normalized to sorted cell number within each subset before computing true diversity and Gini coefficients with the tcR R package. The overlap coefficient, calculated on TCRB nucleotide sequences, was used to quantify repertoire sharing. Out-of-frame TCRB sequences from naive cells were analyzed to stand in for the pre-selection repertoire. Drawn from immuneACCESS, this table holds only the in-frame rearrangements with V and J called that TCRdb kept. Clones are partly lost; checked studies trace under half to an unresolved V gene and leave the rest unexplained. The V and J calls and clone size come from that table; D and trimming were worked out from the DNA. The sample profile shows hundreds of thousands of clones; 11% of them were found once. The ten largest account for 0.046% of the sample.

General study outcomes and caveats: Shorter templates might be favored by PCR, yet because patient and control samples were amplified and corrected together, any such skew would affect both groups equally. Because cDNA was sequenced instead of genomic DNA, activated cells with high expression could be over-represented, although the groups did not differ in activation or CD3 levels. In all four CD4+ subsets, TCRB CDR3 length was moderately but significantly shorter in type 1 diabetes patients. At VDJ recombination sites, patients with type 1 diabetes made fewer insertions and deleted more nucleotides, a pattern implying thymic rearrangement abnormalities. HLA sub-analyses involved small numbers of individuals, so any influence of HLA type on TCRB rearrangement remained unresolved. Naive, central memory and regulatory TCRB repertoires appeared to be more alike among patients than among healthy donors.

The chain links TRBV27 with TRBJ1-6; the D gene cannot be named for sure. Sequenced: naive CD4+ T cells from blood. The cell subset or site label, as the study defines it: true naive CD4+ T cells. The receptor was isolated from a woman under 30 in good health. The DNA reads as follows: TGTGCCAGCAGTTTATCAGGGTTCAATTCACCCCTCCACTTT. This encodes CASSLSGFNSPLHF.